A single T cell receptor beta chain is shown here with its context. The antigen remains unidentified. The data were taken from a study of T cell responses to AZD1222 COVID-19 vaccine. General study findings and limits: Per reports, nearly half of all spike-specific TCRs target regions that are unmutated in variants. Repertoires were collected only later (after the peak T cell response had occurred).

Generated by immunoSEQ multiplex PCR, the TCRdb table keeps only in-frame clones and is missing some. The sample shows 150,000 to 200,000 clones, 85% to 95% of them seen only once. Germline CDR1 MNHEY, CDR2 SVGAGI. CDR3 length: 12 residues. V was pared by 8 bases and J by 5 bases, with 10 bases between. The rearrangement uses TRBV6-5 and TRBJ2-1; D may be TRBD2 (5 bases). The receptor was isolated from an adult who received the MenACWY meningococcal vaccine as a control. The sequences come from peripheral blood, collected 28 days after the second dose of the MenACWY control vaccine. CDR3 residues: CASRGRNNEQFF. For the CDR3, the DNA is TGTGCCAGCCGAGGGAGAAACAATGAGCAGTTCTTC.